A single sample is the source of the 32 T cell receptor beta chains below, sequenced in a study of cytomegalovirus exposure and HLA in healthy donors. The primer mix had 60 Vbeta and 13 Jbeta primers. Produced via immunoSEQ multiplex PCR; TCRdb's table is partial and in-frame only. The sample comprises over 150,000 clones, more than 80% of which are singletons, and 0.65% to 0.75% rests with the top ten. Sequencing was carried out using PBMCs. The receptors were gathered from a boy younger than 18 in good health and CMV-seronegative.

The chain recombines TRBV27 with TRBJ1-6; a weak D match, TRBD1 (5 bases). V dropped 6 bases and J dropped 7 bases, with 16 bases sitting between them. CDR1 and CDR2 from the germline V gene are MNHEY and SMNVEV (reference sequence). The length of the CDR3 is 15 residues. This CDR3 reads CASSLGPLGNSPLHF. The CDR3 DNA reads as TGTGCCAGCAGCTTGGGGCCGTTGGGAAATTCACCCCTCCACTTT.

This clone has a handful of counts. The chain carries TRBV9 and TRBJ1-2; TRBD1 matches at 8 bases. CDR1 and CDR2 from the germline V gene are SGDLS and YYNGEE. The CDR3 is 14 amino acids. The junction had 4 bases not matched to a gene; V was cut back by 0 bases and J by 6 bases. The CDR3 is CASSVAPGGHGYTF. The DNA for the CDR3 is TGTGCCAGCAGCGTAGCGCCAGGGGGCCATGGCTACACCTTC. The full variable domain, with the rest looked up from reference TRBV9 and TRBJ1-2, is DSGVTQTPKHLITATGQRVTLRCSPRSGDLSVYWYQQSLDQGLQFLIQYYNGEERAKGNILERFSAQQFPDLHSELNLSSLELGDSALYFCASSVAPGGHGYTFGSGTRLTVV.

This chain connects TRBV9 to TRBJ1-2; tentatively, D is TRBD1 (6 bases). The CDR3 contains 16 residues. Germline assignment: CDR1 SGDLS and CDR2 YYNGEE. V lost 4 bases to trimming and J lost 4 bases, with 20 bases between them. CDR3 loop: CASSPPDRTGAYGYTF. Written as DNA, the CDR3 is TGTGCCAGCAGCCCACCTGACAGGACCGGAGCCTATGGCTACACCTTC.

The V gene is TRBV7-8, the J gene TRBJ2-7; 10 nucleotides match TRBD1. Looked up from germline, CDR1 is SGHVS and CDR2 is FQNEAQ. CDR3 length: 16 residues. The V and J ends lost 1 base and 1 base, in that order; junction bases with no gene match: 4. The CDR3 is CASSLGTGQGSYEQYF. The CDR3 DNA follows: TGTGCCAGCAGCTTAGGGACGGGACAGGGGTCCTACGAGCAGTACTTC.

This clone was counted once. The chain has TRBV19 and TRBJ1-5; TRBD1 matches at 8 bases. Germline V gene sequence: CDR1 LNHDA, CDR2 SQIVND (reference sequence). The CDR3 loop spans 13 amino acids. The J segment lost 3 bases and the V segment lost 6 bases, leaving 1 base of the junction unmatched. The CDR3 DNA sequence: TGTGCCAGTAGGGGACAGGTCAATCAGCCCCAGCATTTT. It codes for CASRGQVNQPQHF.

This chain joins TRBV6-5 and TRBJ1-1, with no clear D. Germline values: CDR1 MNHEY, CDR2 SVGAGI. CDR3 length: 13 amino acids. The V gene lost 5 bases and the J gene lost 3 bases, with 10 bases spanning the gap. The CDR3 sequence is CASSETSDTEAFF. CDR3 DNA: TGTGCCAGCAGTGAAACGTCGGACACTGAAGCTTTCTTT.

The DNA for the CDR3 is TGTGCCAGCTCGTCCGGACAGGGTAACCACGAGCAGTACTTC. Translating gives CASSSGQGNHEQYF. The chain is built from TRBV18 and TRBJ2-7, with 8 bases identical to TRBD1. The CDR3 spans 14 residues. J lost 5 bases, V lost 6 bases, and 9 bases had no gene match. CDR1 is KGHSH, CDR2 LQKENI, per germline.

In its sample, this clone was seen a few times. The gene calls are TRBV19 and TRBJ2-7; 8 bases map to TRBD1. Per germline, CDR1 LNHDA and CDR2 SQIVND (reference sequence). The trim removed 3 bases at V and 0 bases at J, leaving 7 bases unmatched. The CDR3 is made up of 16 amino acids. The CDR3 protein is CASSIRTGYSSYEQYF. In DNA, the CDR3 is TGTGCCAGTAGTATTAGGACAGGGTATAGCTCCTACGAGCAGTACTTC. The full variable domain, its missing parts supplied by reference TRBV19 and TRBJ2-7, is DGGITQSPKYLFRKEGQNVTLSCEQNLNHDAMYWYRQDPGQGLRLIYYSQIVNDFQKGDIAEGYSVSREKKESFPLTVTSAQKNPTAFYLCASSIRTGYSSYEQYFGPGTRLTVT.

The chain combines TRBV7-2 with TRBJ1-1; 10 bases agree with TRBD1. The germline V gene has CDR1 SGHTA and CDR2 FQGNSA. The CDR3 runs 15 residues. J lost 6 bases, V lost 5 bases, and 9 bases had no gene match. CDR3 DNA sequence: TGTGCCAGCAGCCTGTTCGACAGGGGGCCGCCTGAAGCTTTCTTT. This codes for CASSLFDRGPPEAFF.

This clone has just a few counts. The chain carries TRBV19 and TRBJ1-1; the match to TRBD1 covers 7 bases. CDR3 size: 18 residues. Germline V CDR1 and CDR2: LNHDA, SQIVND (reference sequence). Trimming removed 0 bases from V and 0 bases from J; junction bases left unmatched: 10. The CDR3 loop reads CASSIDRDRAQMNTEAFF. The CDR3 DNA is TGTGCCAGTAGTATAGACCGAGACAGGGCCCAAATGAACACTGAAGCTTTCTTT.

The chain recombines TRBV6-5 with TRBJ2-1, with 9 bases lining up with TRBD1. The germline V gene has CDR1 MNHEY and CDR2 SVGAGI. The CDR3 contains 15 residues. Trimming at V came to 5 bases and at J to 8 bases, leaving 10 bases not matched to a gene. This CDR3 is CASSGSGQGIHEQFF. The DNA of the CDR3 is TGTGCCAGCAGTGGCTCGGGACAGGGCATCCATGAGCAGTTCTTC.

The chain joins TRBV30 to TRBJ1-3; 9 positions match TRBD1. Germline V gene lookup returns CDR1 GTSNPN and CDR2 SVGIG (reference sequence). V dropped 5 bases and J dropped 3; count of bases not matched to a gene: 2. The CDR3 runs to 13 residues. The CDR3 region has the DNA TGTGCCTGGGGACAGGGGTATGGAAACACCATATATTTT. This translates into CAWGQGYGNTIYF. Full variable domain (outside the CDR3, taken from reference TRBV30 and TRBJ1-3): SQTIHQWPATLVQPVGSPLSLECTVEGTSNPNLYWYRQAAGRGLQLLFYSVGIGQISSEVPQNLSASRPQDRQFILSSKKLLLSDSGFYLCAWGQGYGNTIYFGEGSWLTVV.

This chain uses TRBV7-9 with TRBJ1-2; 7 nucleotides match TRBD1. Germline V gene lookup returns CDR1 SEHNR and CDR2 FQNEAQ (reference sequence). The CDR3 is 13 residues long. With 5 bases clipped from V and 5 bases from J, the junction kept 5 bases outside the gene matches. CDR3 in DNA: TGTGCCAGCAGCGAGGGACAGTTTTATGGCTACACCTTC. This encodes CASSEGQFYGYTF.

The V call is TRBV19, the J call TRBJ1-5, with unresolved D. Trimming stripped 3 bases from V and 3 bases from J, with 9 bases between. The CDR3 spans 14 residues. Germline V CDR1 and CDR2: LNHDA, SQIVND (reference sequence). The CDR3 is CASSIPGLNQPQHF. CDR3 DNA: TGTGCCAGTAGTATCCCAGGTCTCAATCAGCCCCAGCATTTT.

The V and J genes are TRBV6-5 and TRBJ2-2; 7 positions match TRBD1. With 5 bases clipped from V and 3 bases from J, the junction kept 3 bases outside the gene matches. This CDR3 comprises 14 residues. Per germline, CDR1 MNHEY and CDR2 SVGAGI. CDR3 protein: CASSTDRDTGELFF. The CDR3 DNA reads TGTGCCAGCAGTACCGACAGGGACACCGGGGAGCTGTTTTTT.

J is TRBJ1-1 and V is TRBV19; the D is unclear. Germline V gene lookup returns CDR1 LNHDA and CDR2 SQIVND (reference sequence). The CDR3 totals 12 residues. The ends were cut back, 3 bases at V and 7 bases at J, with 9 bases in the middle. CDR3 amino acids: CASSITADEAFF. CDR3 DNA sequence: TGTGCCAGTAGTATTACAGCCGATGAAGCTTTCTTT. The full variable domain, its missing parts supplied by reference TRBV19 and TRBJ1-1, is DGGITQSPKYLFRKEGQNVTLSCEQNLNHDAMYWYRQDPGQGLRLIYYSQIVNDFQKGDIAEGYSVSREKKESFPLTVTSAQKNPTAFYLCASSITADEAFFGQGTRLTVV.

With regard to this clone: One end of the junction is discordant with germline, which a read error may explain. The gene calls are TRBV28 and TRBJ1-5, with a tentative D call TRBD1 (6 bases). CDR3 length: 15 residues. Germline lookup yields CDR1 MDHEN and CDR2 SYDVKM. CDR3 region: CASSPYGGPGQPQHF. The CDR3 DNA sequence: TGTGCTAGCAGCCCTTACGGGGGGCCAGGGCAGCCCCAGCATTTT. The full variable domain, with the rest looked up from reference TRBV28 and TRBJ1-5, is DVKVTQSSRYLVKRTGEKVFLECVQDMDHENMFWYRQDPGLGLRLIYFSYDVKMKEKGDIPEGYSVSREKKERFSLILESASTNQTSMYLCASSPYGGPGQPQHFGDGTRLSIL.

The CDR3 bases are TGTGCCAGCAGTACCAGCGGGAGAGGAATCTACGAGCAGTACTTC. Translation: CASSTSGRGIYEQYF. The chain has TRBV11-1 and TRBJ2-7, with TRBD2 identical over 8 bases. The V and J ends lost 6 bases and 3 bases, in that order; junction bases with no gene match: 10. CDR3 length: 15 residues. The germline V gene has CDR1 SGHAT and CDR2 FQDESV (reference sequence).

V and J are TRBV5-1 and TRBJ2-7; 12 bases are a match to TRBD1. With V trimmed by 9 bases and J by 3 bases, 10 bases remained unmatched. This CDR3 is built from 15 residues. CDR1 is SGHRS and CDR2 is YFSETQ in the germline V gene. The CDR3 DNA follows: TGCGCCACCTCTTGGGACAGGGGGCGTAGCTACGAGCAGTACTTC. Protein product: CATSWDRGRSYEQYF.

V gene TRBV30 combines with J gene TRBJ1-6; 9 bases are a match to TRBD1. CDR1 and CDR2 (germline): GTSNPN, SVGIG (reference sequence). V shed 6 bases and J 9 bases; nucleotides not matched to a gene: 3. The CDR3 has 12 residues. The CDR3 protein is CACTGGVSPLHF. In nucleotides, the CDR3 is TGTGCCTGTACAGGGGGCGTTTCACCCCTCCACTTT.

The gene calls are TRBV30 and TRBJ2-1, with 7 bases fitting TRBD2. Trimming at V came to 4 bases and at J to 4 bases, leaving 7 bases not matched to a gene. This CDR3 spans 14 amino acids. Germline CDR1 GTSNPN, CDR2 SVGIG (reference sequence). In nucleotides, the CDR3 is TGTGCCTGGATTTCGGGAGGTGCTTACAATGAGCAGTTCTTC. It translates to CAWISGGAYNEQFF.

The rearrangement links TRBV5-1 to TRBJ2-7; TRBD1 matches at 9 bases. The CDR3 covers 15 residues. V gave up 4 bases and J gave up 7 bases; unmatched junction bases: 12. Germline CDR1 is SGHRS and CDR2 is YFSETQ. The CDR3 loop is CASSLRTGEGCEQYF. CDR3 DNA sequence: TGCGCCAGCAGCCTCCGGACAGGGGAAGGATGTGAGCAGTACTTC. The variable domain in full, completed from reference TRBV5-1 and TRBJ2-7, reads KAGVTQTPRYLIKTRGQQVTLSCSPISGHRSVSWYQQTPGQGLQFLFEYFSETQRNKGNFPGRFSGRQFSNSRSEMNVSTLELGDSALYLCASSLRTGEGCEQYFGPGTRLTVT.

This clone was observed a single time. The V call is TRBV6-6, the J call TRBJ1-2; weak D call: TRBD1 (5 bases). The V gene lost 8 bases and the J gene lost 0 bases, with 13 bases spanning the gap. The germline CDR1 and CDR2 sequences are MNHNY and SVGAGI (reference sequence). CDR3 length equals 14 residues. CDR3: CASGAFYTNYGYTF. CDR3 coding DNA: TGTGCCAGCGGGGCGTTCTACACTAACTATGGCTACACCTTC.

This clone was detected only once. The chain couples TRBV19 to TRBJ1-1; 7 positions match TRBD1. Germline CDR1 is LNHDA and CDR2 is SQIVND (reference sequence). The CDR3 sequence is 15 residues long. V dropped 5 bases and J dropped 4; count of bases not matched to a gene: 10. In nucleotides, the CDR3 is TGTGCCAGTAGTTATAAGGGGGCAGGTCGCACTGAAGCTTTCTTT. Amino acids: CASSYKGAGRTEAFF.

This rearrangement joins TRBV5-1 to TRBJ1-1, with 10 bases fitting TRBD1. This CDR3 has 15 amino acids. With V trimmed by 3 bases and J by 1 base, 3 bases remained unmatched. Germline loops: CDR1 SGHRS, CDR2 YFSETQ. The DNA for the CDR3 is TGCGCCAGCAGCTGGGGGACAGGGGAGAACACTGAAGCTTTCTTT. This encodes CASSWGTGENTEAFF.

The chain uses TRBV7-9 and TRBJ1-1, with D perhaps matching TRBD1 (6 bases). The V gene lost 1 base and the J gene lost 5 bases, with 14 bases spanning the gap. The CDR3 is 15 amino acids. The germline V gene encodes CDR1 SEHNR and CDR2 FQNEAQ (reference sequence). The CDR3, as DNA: TGTGCCAGCAGCTTAGTGGGGTTAAGGGGGACTGAAGCTTTCTTT. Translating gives CASSLVGLRGTEAFF.

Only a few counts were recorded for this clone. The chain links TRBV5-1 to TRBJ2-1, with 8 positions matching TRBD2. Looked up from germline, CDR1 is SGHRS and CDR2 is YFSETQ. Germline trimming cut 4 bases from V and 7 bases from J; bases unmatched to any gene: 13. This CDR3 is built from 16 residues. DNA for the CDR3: TGCGCCAGCAGCGGGCGGGGGGACCGATCACGAAATGAGCAGTTCTTC. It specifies CASSGRGDRSRNEQFF.

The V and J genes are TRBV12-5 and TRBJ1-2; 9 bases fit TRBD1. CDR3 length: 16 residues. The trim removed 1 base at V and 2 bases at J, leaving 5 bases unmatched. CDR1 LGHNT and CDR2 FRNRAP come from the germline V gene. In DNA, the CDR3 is TGTGCTAGTGGTTTGGGCCCGGGACAGGGCAACTATGGCTACACCTTC. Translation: CASGLGPGQGNYGYTF. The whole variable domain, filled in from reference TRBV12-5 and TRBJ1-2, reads DARVTQTPRHKVTEMGQEVTMRCQPILGHNTVFWYRQTMMQGLELLAYFRNRAPLDDSGMPKDRFSAEMPDATLATLKIQPSEPRDSAVYFCASGLGPGQGNYGYTFGSGTRLTVV.

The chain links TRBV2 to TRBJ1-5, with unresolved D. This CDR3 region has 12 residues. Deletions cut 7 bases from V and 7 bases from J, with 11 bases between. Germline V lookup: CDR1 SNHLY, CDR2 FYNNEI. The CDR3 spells CASMRESQPQHF. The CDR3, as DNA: TGTGCCAGCATGCGGGAATCGCAGCCCCAGCATTTT.

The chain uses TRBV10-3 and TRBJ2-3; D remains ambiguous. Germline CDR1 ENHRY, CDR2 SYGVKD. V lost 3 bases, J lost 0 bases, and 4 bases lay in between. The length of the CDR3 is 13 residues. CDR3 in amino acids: CAISDGSTDTQYF. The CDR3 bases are TGTGCCATCAGTGACGGTAGCACAGATACGCAGTATTTT.

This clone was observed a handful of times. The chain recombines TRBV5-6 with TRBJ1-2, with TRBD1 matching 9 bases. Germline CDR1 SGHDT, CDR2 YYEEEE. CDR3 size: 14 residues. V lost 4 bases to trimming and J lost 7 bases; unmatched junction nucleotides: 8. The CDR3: CASSVLQGAPGYTF. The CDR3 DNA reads TGTGCCAGCAGCGTATTACAGGGGGCCCCTGGCTACACCTTC.

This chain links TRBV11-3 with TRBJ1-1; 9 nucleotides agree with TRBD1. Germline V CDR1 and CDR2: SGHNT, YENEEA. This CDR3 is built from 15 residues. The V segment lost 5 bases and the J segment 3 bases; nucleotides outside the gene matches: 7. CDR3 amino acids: CASSPDRGGHTEAFF. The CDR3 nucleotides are TGTGCCAGCAGCCCGGACAGGGGAGGTCACACTGAAGCTTTCTTT.